This T cell receptor beta chain was sequenced during a study of T cells in Graves' hyperthyroidism and ophthalmopathy. Trimming took off 10 bases at V and 1 base at J, with 10 bases between the two ends. The germline gives CDR1 LNHDA, CDR2 SQIVND (reference sequence). The CDR3 extends over 12 amino acids. What was amplified from RNA transcripts were TCR beta CDR3 regions. The HTBI primer set served for first-round RT-PCR of the TCR CDR3. TCRdb processed the multiplex PCR reads anew with MiXCR; each CDR3 protein has one entry. The data contain some 700,000 distinct CDR3 sequences, approximately 15% of them seen just once; the ten biggest clones take up roughly a sixth. The study defined stable Graves' hyperthyroidism as no ophthalmopathy progression within 18 months.

The receptor was derived from a man in his fifties or sixties with Graves' hyperthyroidism. Source material: blood. This chain uses TRBV19 with TRBJ1-1; D is perhaps TRBD1 (5 bases). This CDR3 reads CATRDQNTEAFF. The CDR3 nucleotides are TGTGCCACCCGGGACCAGAACACTGAAGCTTTCTTT.